The TCR beta chain under discussion was sequenced for a study of type 1 and type 2 diabetes patients. On the study more broadly: CD4+ or CD8+ T cells were positively selected from PBMCs with microbeads.

Genomic DNA was the PCR template. Multiplex PCR with 30 forward and 13 reverse primers amplified the TCR beta CDR3. MiXCR was run by TCRdb on the multiplex PCR reads, yielding one entry per CDR3 protein. The sample contains 280,000 or so distinct CDR3 sequences, 45% to 60% of which appear only once. Findings and limits, study-wide: Type 2 diabetes and control V and J usage correlated highly, around 0.97.

Anyone with other autoimmune disease or infection in the prior four weeks was excluded. Roughly 9.8 milliliters of peripheral blood were drawn from each donor. With V trimmed by 4 bases and J by 9 bases, 6 bases remained unmatched. The CDR3 is made up of 15 amino acids. CDR1 and CDR2 from the germline V gene are KGHDR and SFDVKD. As regards this clonotype: The antigen is undetermined.

This chain uses TRBV24-1 with TRBJ2-1; 12 bases map to TRBD2. The receptor was derived from a man aged 18 to 29 with type 2 diabetes. The specimen was peripheral blood mononuclear cells (PBMCs). In nucleotides, the CDR3 is TGTGCCACCAGTGACCGACTAGCGGGAGTGTTTGAGCAGTTCTTC. Residues: CATSDRLAGVFEQFF.